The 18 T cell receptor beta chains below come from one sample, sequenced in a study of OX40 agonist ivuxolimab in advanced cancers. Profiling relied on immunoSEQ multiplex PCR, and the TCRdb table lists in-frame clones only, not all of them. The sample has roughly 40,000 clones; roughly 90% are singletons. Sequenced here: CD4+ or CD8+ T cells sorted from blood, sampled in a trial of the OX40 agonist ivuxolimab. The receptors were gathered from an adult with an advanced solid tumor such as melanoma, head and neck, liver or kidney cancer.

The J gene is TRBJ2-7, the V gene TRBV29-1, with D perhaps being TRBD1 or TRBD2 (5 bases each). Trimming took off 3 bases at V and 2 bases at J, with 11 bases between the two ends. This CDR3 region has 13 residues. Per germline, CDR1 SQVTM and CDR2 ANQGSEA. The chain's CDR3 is CSVEGVMPYEQYF. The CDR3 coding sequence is TGCAGCGTTGAGGGGGTGATGCCCTACGAGCAGTACTTC.

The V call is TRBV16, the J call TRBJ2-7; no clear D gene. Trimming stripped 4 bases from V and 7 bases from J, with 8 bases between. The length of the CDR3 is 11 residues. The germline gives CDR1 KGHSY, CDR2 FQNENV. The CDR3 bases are TGTGCCAGCAGCCCTGGGTCGGAGCAGTACTTC. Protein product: CASSPGSEQYF.

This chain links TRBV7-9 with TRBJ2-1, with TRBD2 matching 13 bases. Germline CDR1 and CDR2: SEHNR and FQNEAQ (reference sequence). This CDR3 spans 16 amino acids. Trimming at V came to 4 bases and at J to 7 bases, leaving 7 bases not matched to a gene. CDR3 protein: CASSWTGTSGVNEQFF. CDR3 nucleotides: TGTGCCAGCAGCTGGACCGGGACTAGCGGGGTAAATGAGCAGTTCTTC.

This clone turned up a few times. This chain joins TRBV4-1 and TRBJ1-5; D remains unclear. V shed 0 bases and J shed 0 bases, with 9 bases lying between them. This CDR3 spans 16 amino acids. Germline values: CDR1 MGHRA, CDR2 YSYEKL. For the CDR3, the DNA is TGCGCCAGCAGCCAAGAAGGAAAGAATAGCAATCAGCCCCAGCATTTT. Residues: CASSQEGKNSNQPQHF.

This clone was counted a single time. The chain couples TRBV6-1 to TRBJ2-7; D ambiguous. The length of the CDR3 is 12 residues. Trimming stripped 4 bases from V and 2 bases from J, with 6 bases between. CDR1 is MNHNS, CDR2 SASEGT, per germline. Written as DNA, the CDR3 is TGTGCCAGCAGTGGTCCCCCCTACGAGCAGTACTTC. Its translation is CASSGPPYEQYF.

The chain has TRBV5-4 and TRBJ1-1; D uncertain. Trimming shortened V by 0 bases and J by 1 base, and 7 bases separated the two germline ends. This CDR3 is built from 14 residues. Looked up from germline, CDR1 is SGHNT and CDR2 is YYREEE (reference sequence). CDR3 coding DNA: TGTGCCAGCAGCTTGGGTTCACGGAACACTGAAGCTTTCTTT. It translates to CASSLGSRNTEAFF. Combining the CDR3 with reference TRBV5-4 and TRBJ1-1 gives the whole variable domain ETGVTQSPTHLIKTRGQQVTLRCSSQSGHNTVSWYQQALGQGPQFIFQYYREEENGRGNFPPRFSGLQFPNYSSELNVNALELDDSALYLCASSLGSRNTEAFFGQGTRLTVV.

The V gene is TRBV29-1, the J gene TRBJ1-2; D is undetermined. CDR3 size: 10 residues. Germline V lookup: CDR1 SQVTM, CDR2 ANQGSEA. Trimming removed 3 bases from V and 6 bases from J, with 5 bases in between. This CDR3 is CSVDGDGYTF. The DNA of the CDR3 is TGCAGCGTTGACGGCGATGGCTACACCTTC.

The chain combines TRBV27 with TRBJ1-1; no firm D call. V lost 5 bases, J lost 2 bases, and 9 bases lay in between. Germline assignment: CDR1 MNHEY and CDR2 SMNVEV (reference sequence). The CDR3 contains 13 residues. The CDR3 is CASSLQLNTEAFF. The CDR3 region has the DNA TGTGCCAGCAGTCTCCAATTAAACACTGAAGCTTTCTTT.

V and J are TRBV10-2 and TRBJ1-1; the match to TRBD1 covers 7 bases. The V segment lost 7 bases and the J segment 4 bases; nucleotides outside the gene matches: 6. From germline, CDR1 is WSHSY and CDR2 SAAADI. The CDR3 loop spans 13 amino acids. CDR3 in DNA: TGCGCCAGCACTCTGACAGGGCCCACTGAAGCTTTCTTT. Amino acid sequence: CASTLTGPTEAFF.

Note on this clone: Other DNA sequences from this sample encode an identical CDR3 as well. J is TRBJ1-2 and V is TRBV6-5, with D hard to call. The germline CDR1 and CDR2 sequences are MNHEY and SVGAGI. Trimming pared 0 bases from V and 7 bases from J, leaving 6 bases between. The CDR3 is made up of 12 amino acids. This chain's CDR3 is CASSYSNSGYTF. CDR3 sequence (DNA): TGTGCCAGCAGTTACTCGAATTCTGGCTACACCTTC.

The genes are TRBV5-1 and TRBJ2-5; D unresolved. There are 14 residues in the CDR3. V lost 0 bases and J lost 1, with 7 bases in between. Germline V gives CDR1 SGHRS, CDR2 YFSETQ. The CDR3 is CASSLVPLQETQYF. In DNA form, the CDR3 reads TGCGCCAGCAGCTTGGTACCGCTCCAAGAGACCCAGTACTTC.

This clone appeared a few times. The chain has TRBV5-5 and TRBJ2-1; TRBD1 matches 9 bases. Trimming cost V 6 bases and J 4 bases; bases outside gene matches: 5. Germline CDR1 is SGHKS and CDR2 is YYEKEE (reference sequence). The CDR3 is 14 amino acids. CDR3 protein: CASIRDRDYNEQFF. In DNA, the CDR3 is TGTGCCAGCATCAGGGACAGGGATTACAATGAGCAGTTCTTC. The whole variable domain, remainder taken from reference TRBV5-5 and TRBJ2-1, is DAGVTQSPTHLIKTRGQQVTLRCSPISGHKSVSWYQQVLGQGPQFIFQYYEKEERGRGNFPDRFSARQFPNYSSELNVNALLLGDSALYLCASIRDRDYNEQFFGPGTRLTVL.

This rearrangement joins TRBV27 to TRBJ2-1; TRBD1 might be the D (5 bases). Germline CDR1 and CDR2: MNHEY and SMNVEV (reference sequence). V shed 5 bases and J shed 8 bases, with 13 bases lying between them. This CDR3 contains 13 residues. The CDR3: CASSPQGLHEQFF. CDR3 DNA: TGTGCCAGCAGTCCGCAGGGTTTGCATGAGCAGTTCTTC.

Here the CDR3 reads CASSFSRQGEHEQFF. DNA of the CDR3: TGTGCCAGCAGCTTTAGCCGACAGGGCGAGCATGAGCAGTTCTTC. This sequence joins TRBV7-9 and TRBJ2-1, with 7 bases fitting TRBD1. The J segment lost 8 bases and the V segment lost 3 bases, leaving 10 bases of the junction unmatched. Germline V gene lookup returns CDR1 SEHNR and CDR2 FQNEAQ (reference sequence). The CDR3 is 15 amino acids. The complete variable domain, with remaining parts taken from reference TRBV7-9 and TRBJ2-1, reads DTGVSQNPRHKITKRGQNVTFRCDPISEHNRLYWYRQTLGQGPEFLTYFQNEAQLEKSRLLSDRFSAERPKGSFSTLEIQRTEQGDSAMYLCASSFSRQGEHEQFFGPGTRLTVL.

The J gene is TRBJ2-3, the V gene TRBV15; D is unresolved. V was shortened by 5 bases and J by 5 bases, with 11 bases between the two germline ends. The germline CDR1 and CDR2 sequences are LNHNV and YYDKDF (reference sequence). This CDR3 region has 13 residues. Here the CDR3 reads CATSLIPEDTQYF. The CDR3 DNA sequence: TGTGCCACCAGCCTTATCCCGGAAGATACGCAGTATTTT.

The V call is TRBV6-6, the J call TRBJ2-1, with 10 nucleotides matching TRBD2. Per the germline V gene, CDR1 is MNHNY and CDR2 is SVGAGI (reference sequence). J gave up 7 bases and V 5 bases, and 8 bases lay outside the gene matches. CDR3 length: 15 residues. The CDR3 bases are TGTGCCAGCAGTACGAGCGGGGGGGCCTGGAATGAGCAGTTCTTC. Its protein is CASSTSGGAWNEQFF.

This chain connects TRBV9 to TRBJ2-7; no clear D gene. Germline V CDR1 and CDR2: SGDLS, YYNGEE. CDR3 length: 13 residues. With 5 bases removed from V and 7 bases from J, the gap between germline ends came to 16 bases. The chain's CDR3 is CASSPGRMVEQYF. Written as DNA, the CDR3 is TGTGCCAGCAGTCCGGGCCGGATGGTTGAGCAGTACTTC.

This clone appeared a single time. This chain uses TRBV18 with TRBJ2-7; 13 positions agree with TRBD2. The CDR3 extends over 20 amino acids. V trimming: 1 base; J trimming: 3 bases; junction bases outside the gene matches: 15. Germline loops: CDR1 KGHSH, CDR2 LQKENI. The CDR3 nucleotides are TGTGCCAGCTCACCACAACGGACTAGCGGGAGCCACTACAGATACTACGAGCAGTACTTC. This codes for CASSPQRTSGSHYRYYEQYF.